The 10 T cell receptor beta chains given below trace back to one sample, sequenced in a study of blood T cell repertoires in COVID-19. Profiling relied on immunoSEQ multiplex PCR, and the TCRdb table lists in-frame clones only, not all of them. Here the sample spans under 350,000 clones, about 82% being singletons. Input material: peripheral blood. The receptors originated from a human donor in a cohort sampled during active COVID-19.

V usage is TRBV10-3 and J usage is TRBJ2-5, with 11 nucleotides matching TRBD2. V gave up 3 bases and J gave up 5 bases; unmatched junction bases: 5. The CDR3 is 15 residues long. CDR1 and CDR2 from the germline V gene are ENHRY and SYGVKD. CDR3: CAISDSGGARETQYF. The CDR3 DNA sequence: TGTGCCATCAGTGATAGCGGGGGGGCACGGGAGACCCAGTACTTC.

In this sample, this clone turned up a few times. V and J are TRBV12-5 and TRBJ1-4, with D uncertain. This CDR3 contains 16 residues. V shed 0 bases and J shed 7 bases, with 15 bases lying between them. The V gene's germline CDR1 is LGHNT and CDR2 FRNRAP. The CDR3, as DNA: TGTGCTAGTGGTTTGGTACTCGGCAGCGCTACTGAAAAACTGTTTTTT. Translated: CASGLVLGSATEKLFF.

Details on this clone: One end of the junction fails to match germline, which may point to a read error. V and J are TRBV6-5 and TRBJ2-1; D tentatively reads TRBD1 or TRBD2 (5 bases each). The germline V gene has CDR1 MNHEY and CDR2 SVGAGI. CDR3 length: 14 residues. The CDR3 spells CASNYGAGYNEQFF. The CDR3 DNA reads TGTGCCAGCAATTACGGGGCAGGCTACAATGAGCAGTTCTTC.

This chain links TRBV19 with TRBJ2-5; D uncertain. Germline V lookup: CDR1 LNHDA, CDR2 SQIVND (reference sequence). V was cut by 10 bases and J by 5 bases, with 11 bases left in between. This CDR3 is built from 11 residues. The CDR3 DNA sequence: TGTGCCACCCTGGCCCACGAGACCCAGTACTTC. Residues: CATLAHETQYF.

This chain links TRBV20-1 with TRBJ2-7, with TRBD1 matching 8 bases. The J segment lost 7 bases and the V segment lost 5 bases, leaving 16 bases of the junction unmatched. Germline assignment: CDR1 DFQATT and CDR2 SNEGSKA (reference sequence). The CDR3 runs 15 residues. The DNA for the CDR3 is TGCAGTGCTCGTGGAACAGGGGGTATCGGACCTGAGCAGTACTTC. Translated, it gives CSARGTGGIGPEQYF.

Many counts were recorded for this clone. The J gene is TRBJ2-2, the V gene TRBV19; 10 bases are shared with TRBD2. V dropped 7 bases and J dropped 4; count of bases not matched to a gene: 9. From germline, CDR1 is LNHDA and CDR2 SQIVND (reference sequence). The CDR3 has 16 amino acids. The CDR3 DNA sequence: TGTGCCAGTACCCTTCTAGCGGGGGCCTTCACCGGGGAGCTGTTTTTT. This translates into CASTLLAGAFTGELFF.

J is TRBJ1-2 and V is TRBV30; 8 bases fit TRBD1. Germline values: CDR1 GTSNPN, CDR2 SVGIG (reference sequence). This CDR3 has 16 amino acids. The V and J ends lost 3 bases and 2 bases, in that order; junction bases with no gene match: 11. The CDR3 DNA is TGTGCCTGGAGGCACTTGGACAGGGCCATCAACTATGGCTACACCTTC. Translation gives CAWRHLDRAINYGYTF.

This clone was observed a handful of times. The chain couples TRBV10-3 to TRBJ2-1; the D gene is possibly TRBD2 (6 bases). This CDR3 has 13 amino acids. CDR1 ENHRY and CDR2 SYGVKD come from the germline V gene. The V and J ends lost 5 bases and 6 bases respectively, with 11 bases between them. The CDR3 loop reads CAISRGTSNEQFF. CDR3 DNA: TGTGCCATCAGTCGGGGGACTTCCAATGAGCAGTTCTTC.

CDR3 region: CTADTSTDTQYF. The CDR3, as DNA: TGCACCGCAGACACAAGCACAGATACGCAGTATTTT. This sequence joins TRBV29-1 and TRBJ2-3; no clear D. The CDR3 spans 12 residues. Looked up from germline, CDR1 is SQVTM and CDR2 is ANQGSEA.

The chain combines TRBV5-1 with TRBJ1-2, with TRBD1 identical over 7 bases. Germline V lookup: CDR1 SGHRS, CDR2 YFSETQ. The CDR3 is made up of 13 amino acids. The ends lost 9 bases at V and 3 bases at J; junction bases unmatched: 8. Here the CDR3 DNA reads TGCGCCACAAGGAGGGACAGCGACTATGGCTACACCTTC. It encodes CATRRDSDYGYTF.